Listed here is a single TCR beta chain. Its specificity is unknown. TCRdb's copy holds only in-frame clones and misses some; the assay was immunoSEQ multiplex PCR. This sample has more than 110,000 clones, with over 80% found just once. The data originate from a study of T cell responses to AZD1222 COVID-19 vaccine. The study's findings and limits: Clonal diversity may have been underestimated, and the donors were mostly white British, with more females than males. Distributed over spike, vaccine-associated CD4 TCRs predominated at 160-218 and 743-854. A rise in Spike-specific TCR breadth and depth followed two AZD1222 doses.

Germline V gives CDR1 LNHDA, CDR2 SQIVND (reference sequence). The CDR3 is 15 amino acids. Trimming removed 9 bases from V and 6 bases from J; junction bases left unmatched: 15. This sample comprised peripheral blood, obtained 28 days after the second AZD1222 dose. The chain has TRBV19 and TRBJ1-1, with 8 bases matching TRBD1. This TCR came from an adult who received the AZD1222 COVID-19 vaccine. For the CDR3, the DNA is TGTGCCAGCAGGGGGCCCTGGTCCCAATACCCTGAAGCTTTCTTT. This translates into CASRGPWSQYPEAFF.